Following are 20 T cell receptor beta chains from one sample sequenced in a study of blood T cell repertoires in COVID-19. Libraries were prepared by immunoSEQ multiplex PCR; TCRdb keeps only in-frame clonotypes and omits some of them. The table shows some 150,000 clones, with approximately 83% occurring only once. The sample was peripheral blood. Receptors were obtained from a woman in her sixties or seventies with COVID-19, enrolled during active disease.

The rearrangement joins TRBV24-1 to TRBJ1-5; 8 bases agree with TRBD1. J gave up 3 bases and V 7 bases, and 4 bases lay outside the gene matches. The CDR3 is 14 residues long. CDR1 and CDR2 (germline): KGHDR, SFDVKD. The CDR3 protein is CATRRQGYNQPQHF. In DNA, the CDR3 is TGTGCCACCAGGAGACAGGGGTACAATCAGCCCCAGCATTTT.

V and J are TRBV5-4 and TRBJ2-5; 10 nucleotides align to TRBD2. CDR1 is SGHNT and CDR2 is YYREEE in the germline V gene (reference sequence). J gave up 3 bases and V 4 bases, and 3 bases lay outside the gene matches. This CDR3 has 14 residues. This chain's CDR3 is CASSAGLAEETQYF. The CDR3 DNA follows: TGTGCCAGCAGCGCTGGACTAGCGGAAGAGACCCAGTACTTC.

The chain combines TRBV6-6 with TRBJ2-5; D possibly corresponds to TRBD1 (6 bases). V gave up 7 bases and J gave up 0 bases, with 15 bases separating them. This CDR3 spans 15 amino acids. Germline-derived CDR1 and CDR2 are MNHNY and SVGAGI (reference sequence). As DNA, the CDR3 is TGTGCCAGCAACCACAGGGTTGGGAACCAAGAGACCCAGTACTTC. This codes for CASNHRVGNQETQYF.

This chain joins TRBV4-1 and TRBJ2-3; 7 bases align to TRBD1. The CDR3 sequence is 19 residues long. Unmatched junction bases numbered 13, after V lost 1 base and J lost 0 bases. Germline-derived CDR1 and CDR2 are MGHRA and YSYEKL. The CDR3 sequence: CASSQATGTARTSTDTQYF. The CDR3 DNA reads TGCGCCAGCAGCCAAGCAACCGGGACAGCAAGAACTAGCACAGATACGCAGTATTTT.

J is TRBJ2-2 and V is TRBV15, with TRBD2 identical over 7 bases. The CDR3 spans 15 residues. Germline-derived CDR1 and CDR2 are LNHNV and YYDKDF (reference sequence). V lost 3 bases to trimming and J lost 5 bases; unmatched junction nucleotides: 6. CDR3 in DNA: TGTGCCACCAGCAGGGGGGGAGGGAATACCGGGGAGCTGTTTTTT. This encodes CATSRGGGNTGELFF.

The gene calls are TRBV7-9 and TRBJ2-2; D gene unclear. The CDR3 has 12 amino acids. Germline assignment: CDR1 SEHNR and CDR2 FQNEAQ (reference sequence). The V and J ends lost 2 bases and 6 bases respectively, with 4 bases between them. CDR3 loop: CASSLRAGELFF. The CDR3 region has the DNA TGTGCCAGCAGCTTACGGGCCGGGGAGCTGTTTTTT.

This clone turned up a few times. The CDR3 region is CASSQEVAAGTDTQYF. CDR3 in DNA: TGTGCCAGCAGCCAAGAGGTAGCGGCGGGGACAGATACGCAGTATTTT. The rearrangement uses TRBV4-2 and TRBJ2-3; TRBD2 is a possible D gene (6 bases). Looked up from germline, CDR1 is LGHNA and CDR2 is YNFKEQ. There are 16 residues in the CDR3. With 0 bases removed from V and 3 bases from J, the gap between germline ends came to 13 bases.

The chain recombines TRBV7-2 with TRBJ1-5; D is undetermined. The CDR3 sequence is 15 residues long. Trimming left V 2 bases short and J 0 bases short, with 8 bases between. Per germline, CDR1 SGHTA and CDR2 FQGNSA. Here the CDR3 DNA reads TGTGCCAGCAGCTTACAGATGTATAGCAATCAGCCCCAGCATTTT. Translated, it gives CASSLQMYSNQPQHF.

The chain combines TRBV3-1 (or the pseudogene TRBV3-2) with TRBJ1-4; TRBD1 is a possible D gene (5 bases). The CDR3 loop spans 16 amino acids. The V gene's germline CDR1 is LGHDT and CDR2 YNNKEL (reference sequence). V was pared by 1 base and J by 0 bases, with 9 bases between. The CDR3, as DNA: TGTGCCAGCAGCCAAGGGGGCTTTGCAACTAATGAAAAACTGTTTTTT. Amino acids: CASSQGGFATNEKLFF.

This chain uses TRBV6-5 with TRBJ1-6; D unresolved. The CDR3 extends over 16 amino acids. Germline V gene lookup returns CDR1 MNHEY and CDR2 SVGAGI. Trimming took off 4 bases at V and 3 bases at J, with 13 bases between the two ends. The CDR3 region is CASSLSRRNYNSPLHF. DNA for the CDR3: TGTGCCAGCAGTTTATCTCGGAGAAACTATAATTCACCCCTCCACTTT.

The V call is TRBV4-1, the J call TRBJ2-7, with 9 bases lining up with TRBD1. This CDR3 has 16 residues. Trimming cost V 4 bases and J 6 bases; bases outside gene matches: 13. CDR1 and CDR2 from the germline V gene are MGHRA and YSYEKL. The CDR3 loop reads CASSPQGQGYSSEQYF. The CDR3 DNA is TGCGCCAGCAGCCCCCAAGGACAGGGGTACTCGTCCGAGCAGTACTTC.

The DNA for the CDR3 is TGTGCCAGTAGTCCTTACAGGGATCCTTACTACGAGCAGTACTTC. Protein sequence: CASSPYRDPYYEQYF. The gene calls are TRBV19 and TRBJ2-7, with D perhaps matching TRBD1 (6 bases). The ends were cut back, 5 bases at V and 3 bases at J, with 17 bases in the middle. Germline V CDR1 and CDR2: LNHDA, SQIVND (reference sequence). This CDR3 has 15 residues.

In this sample, this clone turned up a few times. The chain joins TRBV11-3 to TRBJ2-3; 14 bases map to TRBD2. Germline-derived CDR1 and CDR2 are SGHNT and YENEEA. The CDR3 covers 16 residues. V was clipped by 6 bases and J by 5 bases; unmatched bases: 7. Here the CDR3 reads CASSPGLAGARDTQYF. DNA of the CDR3: TGTGCCAGCAGTCCGGGACTAGCGGGGGCCCGAGATACGCAGTATTTT.

This clone was detected a few times. The chain has TRBV4-3 and TRBJ2-3; 9 positions match TRBD2. The CDR3 loop spans 17 amino acids. In germline, CDR1 is LGHNA, CDR2 YSLEER. V gave up 7 bases and J gave up 2 bases; unmatched junction bases: 13. The CDR3 DNA follows: TGCGCCAGCAAGGTGGGGAAAAGCGGGGGGTACACAGATACGCAGTATTTT. It translates to CASKVGKSGGYTDTQYF.

The genes are TRBV11-2 and TRBJ2-3, with D tentatively TRBD2 (5 bases). The V gene lost 0 bases and the J gene lost 3 bases, with 7 bases spanning the gap. Germline V gene data show CDR1 as SGHAT and CDR2 as FQNNGV. The CDR3 extends over 14 amino acids. The CDR3 spells CASSLDWETDTQYF. CDR3 bases: TGTGCCAGCAGCTTAGACTGGGAGACAGATACGCAGTATTTT.

V usage is TRBV2 and J usage is TRBJ2-1; tentatively, D is TRBD2 (5 bases). V was clipped by 6 bases and J by 7 bases, with 19 bases between them. CDR3 size: 15 residues. Germline-derived CDR1 and CDR2 are SNHLY and FYNNEI. CDR3 amino acids: CASRVELALKNEQFF. The CDR3 DNA follows: TGTGCCAGCAGGGTTGAGCTAGCATTAAAAAATGAGCAGTTCTTC.

The rearrangement joins TRBV7-3 to TRBJ1-3; D ambiguous. Per the germline V gene, CDR1 is SGHTA and CDR2 is FQGTGA. V was cut by 5 bases and J by 1 base, with 9 bases left in between. The CDR3 has 14 amino acids. CDR3 nucleotide sequence: TGTGCCAGCAGCCCTACGGGATCTGGAAACACCATATATTTT. Translating gives CASSPTGSGNTIYF.

The rearrangement uses TRBV3-1 (or the pseudogene TRBV3-2) and TRBJ2-2, with 9 bases identical to TRBD2. The CDR3 is 18 amino acids. Trimming removed 4 bases from V and 3 bases from J; junction bases left unmatched: 12. In germline, CDR1 is LGHDT, CDR2 YNNKEL (reference sequence). DNA for the CDR3: TGTGCCAGCAGCCCCACCTTCGGGGTAGCGGGGGACACCGGGGAGCTGTTTTTT. This codes for CASSPTFGVAGDTGELFF.

The chain couples TRBV7-9 to TRBJ1-1; no definite D call. V lost 5 bases and J lost 5, with 12 bases in between. This CDR3 contains 13 residues. The germline V gene has CDR1 SEHNR and CDR2 FQNEAQ (reference sequence). As DNA, the CDR3 is TGTGCCAGCAGCCAAAACGACGGGACTGAAGCTTTCTTT. It encodes CASSQNDGTEAFF.

The chain's CDR3 is CASSESGTSGGEETQYF. In DNA, the CDR3 is TGCGCCAGCAGTGAGTCGGGGACTAGCGGGGGGGAAGAGACCCAGTACTTC. The rearrangement joins TRBV10-2 to TRBJ2-5; 16 nucleotides match TRBD2. The V segment lost 0 bases and the J segment 3 bases; nucleotides outside the gene matches: 1. Germline-derived CDR1 and CDR2 are WSHSY and SAAADI. The CDR3 covers 17 residues.